Each of the 5 T cell receptor beta chains below was sequenced from the same sample in a study of blood T cell repertoires in COVID-19. Data came from immunoSEQ multiplex PCR; TCRdb stores just in-frame clones and leaves some out. Counted here are about 160,000 clones, approximately 77% occurring once; the ten biggest clones make up about a sixth. The sample was PBMCs or T cells enriched from blood (not recorded which). These receptors all stem from a man between 60 and 75 years old who had recovered from COVID-19.

The chain recombines TRBV5-1 with TRBJ2-5; maybe TRBD2 (6 bases). In germline, CDR1 is SGHRS, CDR2 YFSETQ. CDR3 length: 14 amino acids. V shed 3 bases and J shed 1 base, with 10 bases lying between them. The CDR3 DNA sequence: TGCGCCAGCAGCTCATCCGGGAGCCAAGAGACCCAGTACTTC. As protein: CASSSSGSQETQYF.

The CDR3 DNA reads TGCGCCAGCAGCGGGACAGGACCCTACGAGCAGTACTTC. Residues: CASSGTGPYEQYF. This rearrangement joins TRBV5-1 to TRBJ2-7; the match to TRBD1 covers 8 bases. The CDR3 contains 13 residues. Germline trimming cut 4 bases from V and 2 bases from J; bases unmatched to any gene: 2. The germline V gene has CDR1 SGHRS and CDR2 YFSETQ.

This clone was observed a handful of times. The rearrangement links TRBV9 to TRBJ2-2, with unresolved D. The V end lost 2 bases, the J end lost 7 bases, and 3 bases lay between the germline ends. The germline gives CDR1 SGDLS, CDR2 YYNGEE. This CDR3 region has 11 residues. The CDR3: CASSVRGELFF. The DNA of the CDR3 is TGTGCCAGCAGCGTGCGCGGGGAGCTGTTTTTT.

The chain combines TRBV10-3 with TRBJ2-7; 10 nucleotides line up with TRBD1. V shed 0 bases and J 6 bases; nucleotides not matched to a gene: 5. The germline gives CDR1 ENHRY, CDR2 SYGVKD. This CDR3 comprises 15 residues. The CDR3 DNA reads as TGTGCCATCAGTGAGTCAGGGACAGGGGCCTCCGAGCAGTACTTC. It codes for CAISESGTGASEQYF.

V gene TRBV5-5 combines with J gene TRBJ1-1, with a tentative D call TRBD1 (5 bases). The CDR3 is made up of 15 amino acids. The germline CDR1 and CDR2 sequences are SGHKS and YYEKEE (reference sequence). Trimming took off 0 bases at V and 6 bases at J, with 15 bases between the two ends. For the CDR3, the DNA is TGTGCCAGCAGCTTGGGTCAGGGAGGCGTCGCTGAAGCTTTCTTT. It yields the protein CASSLGQGGVAEAFF. Variable domain in full (rest from reference TRBV5-5 and TRBJ1-1): DAGVTQSPTHLIKTRGQQVTLRCSPISGHKSVSWYQQVLGQGPQFIFQYYEKEERGRGNFPDRFSARQFPNYSSELNVNALLLGDSALYLCASSLGQGGVAEAFFGQGTRLTVV.